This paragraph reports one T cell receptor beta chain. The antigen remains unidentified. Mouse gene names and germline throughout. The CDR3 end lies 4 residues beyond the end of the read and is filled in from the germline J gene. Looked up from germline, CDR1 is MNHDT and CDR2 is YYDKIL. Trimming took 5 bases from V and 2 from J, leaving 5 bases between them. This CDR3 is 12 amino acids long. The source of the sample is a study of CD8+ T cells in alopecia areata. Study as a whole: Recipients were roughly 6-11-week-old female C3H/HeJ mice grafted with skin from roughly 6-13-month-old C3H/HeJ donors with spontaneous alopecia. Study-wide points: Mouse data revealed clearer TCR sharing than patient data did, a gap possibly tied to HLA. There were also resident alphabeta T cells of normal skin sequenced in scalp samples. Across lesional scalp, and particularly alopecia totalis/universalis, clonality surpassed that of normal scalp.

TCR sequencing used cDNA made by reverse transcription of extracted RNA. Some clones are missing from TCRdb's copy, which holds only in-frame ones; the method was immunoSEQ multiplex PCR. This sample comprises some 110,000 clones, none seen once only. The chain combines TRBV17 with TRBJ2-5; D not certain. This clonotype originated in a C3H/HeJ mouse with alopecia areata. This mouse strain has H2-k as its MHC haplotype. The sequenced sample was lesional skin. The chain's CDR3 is CASSLSQDTQYF. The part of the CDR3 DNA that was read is TGTGCTAGCAGTCTGAGCCAAGAC. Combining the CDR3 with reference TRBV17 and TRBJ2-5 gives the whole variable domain DTTVKQNPRYKLARVGKPVNLICSQTMNHDTMYWYQKKPNQAPKLLLFYYDKILNREADTFEKFQSSRPNNSFCSLYIGSAGLEYSAMYLCASSLSQDTQYFGPGTRLLVL.